These 28 T cell receptor beta chains originate from one sample sequenced in a study of identical twins. One entry per CDR3 protein results from TCRdb running MiXCR on the 5' RACE reads. The sample lists about 1.7 million distinct CDR3 sequences, less than 35% occurring once. Sequenced material: cord blood. The source is a newborn girl in good health.

This clonotype was picked up many times. A junction boundary mismatches the germline segment, possibly from a read error. The gene calls are TRBV5-1 and TRBJ2-7; TRBD2 might be the D (5 bases). The germline V gene encodes CDR1 SGHRS and CDR2 YFSETQ. The CDR3 extends over 13 amino acids. The CDR3 DNA is TGTGCCAGCAGTTTTCCGGGGACCTACGAGCAGTACTTC. This translates into CASSFPGTYEQYF.

The J gene is TRBJ2-5, the V gene TRBV6-1; TRBD1 matches at 9 bases. The J call may not be correct, given that the DNA end is closer to TRBJ2-7. The CDR3 runs 15 residues. The V gene's germline CDR1 is MNHNS and CDR2 SASEGT. The CDR3 DNA is TGTGCCAGCAAGGTACAGGGGGCCTCCGCCTACGAGCAGTACTTC. It codes for CASKVQGASAYEQYF.

CDR3 amino acids: CASNGGFNSPLHF. In nucleotides, the CDR3 is TGTGCCAGCAATGGGGGATTTAATTCACCCCTCCACTTT. The V and J genes are TRBV6-4 and TRBJ1-6; tentatively, D is TRBD1 (5 bases). Trimming removed 7 bases from V and 6 bases from J, with 10 bases in between. The CDR3 is 13 amino acids. Germline V gene data show CDR1 as MRHNA and CDR2 as SNTAGT.

The chain recombines TRBV5-1 with TRBJ2-4; D gene ambiguous. The CDR3 is 13 residues long. The V end was cut by 4 bases, the J end by 3 bases, with 8 bases between. CDR1 and CDR2 from the germline V gene are SGHRS and YFSETQ. As DNA, the CDR3 is TGCGCCAGCAGCCCGGTTGGCAAAAACATTCAGTACTTC. This sequence encodes CASSPVGKNIQYF.

Only one count was recorded for this clonotype. This rearrangement joins TRBV20-1 to TRBJ1-4; D is undetermined. Germline V gene lookup returns CDR1 DFQATT and CDR2 SNEGSKA (reference sequence). The CDR3 has 13 residues. With 1 base removed from V and 8 bases from J, the gap between germline ends came to 11 bases. Written as DNA, the CDR3 is TGCAGTGCTAGAGGTCCCCGAATCGAAAAACTGTTTTTT. This gives the protein CSARGPRIEKLFF.

This clonotype was observed at least ten times. The chain carries TRBV20-1 and TRBJ2-7, with D possibly matching TRBD2 (6 bases). Trimming removed 3 bases at V and 0 bases at J, with 6 bases between. The CDR3 loop spans 12 amino acids. Germline CDR1 reads DFQATT; CDR2 reads SNEGSKA (reference sequence). The CDR3 sequence: CSASGGSYEQYF. The CDR3, as DNA: TGCAGTGCTAGCGGGGGCTCCTACGAGCAGTACTTC.

V gene TRBV20-1 combines with J gene TRBJ2-4; no definite D call. Gene TRBJ2-7 matches the end of the DNA better, so the J call may be wrong. The CDR3 consists of 13 residues. Germline V gene lookup returns CDR1 DFQATT and CDR2 SNEGSKA (reference sequence). The CDR3: CSARTAGTYEQYF. The CDR3 nucleotides read TGCAGTGCTAGAACGGCAGGAACCTACGAGCAGTACTTC.

The rearrangement joins TRBV20-1 to TRBJ2-7; weak D call: TRBD1 (5 bases). Deletions cut 3 bases from V and 3 bases from J, with 18 bases between. From germline, CDR1 is DFQATT and CDR2 SNEGSKA (reference sequence). The CDR3 is made up of 15 amino acids. CDR3 region: CSASWMQGSHYEQYF. CDR3 DNA: TGCAGTGCTAGCTGGATGCAGGGAAGCCACTACGAGCAGTACTTC.

The gene calls are TRBV21-1 and TRBJ2-4; TRBD2 is the table's D call, not checked against the DNA. TRBV21-1 is marked as a pseudogene. The CDR3 is made up of 14 amino acids. CDR3 DNA sequence: TGTGCCAGCAGCTCCCGCTGGACAACCAAAGAGCAGTACTTC. Encoded protein: CASSSRWTTKEQYF.

The chain couples TRBV7-9 to TRBJ2-7; TRBD2 aligns across 7 bases. The V gene's germline CDR1 is SEHNR and CDR2 FQNEAQ (reference sequence). With V trimmed by 5 bases and J by 0 bases, 10 bases remained unmatched. The CDR3 totals 16 residues. The CDR3 sequence: CASSLRGSGYSYEQYF. DNA of the CDR3: TGTGCCAGCAGCCTACGGGGTAGCGGGTACTCCTACGAGCAGTACTTC.

This clonotype turned up a few times. The rearrangement links TRBV5-6 to TRBJ2-3, with TRBD2 matching 13 bases. Looked up from germline, CDR1 is SGHDT and CDR2 is YYEEEE. The J segment lost 4 bases and the V segment lost 1 base, leaving 3 bases of the junction unmatched. The CDR3 totals 16 residues. CDR3: CASSLKLAGGADTQYF. CDR3 DNA sequence: TGTGCCAGCAGCTTGAAACTAGCGGGAGGGGCAGATACGCAGTATTTT. Supplemented by reference TRBV5-6 and TRBJ2-3, the full variable domain reads DAGVTQSPTHLIKTRGQQVTLRCSPKSGHDTVSWYQQALGQGPQFIFQYYEEEERQRGNFPDRFSGHQFPNYSSELNVNALLLGDSALYLCASSLKLAGGADTQYFGPGTRLTVL.

This clonotype came up a few times. The V call is TRBV29-1, the J call TRBJ2-3; 8 nucleotides agree with TRBD1. After removal of 5 bases from V and 2 bases from J, the junction contained 9 bases not matched to a gene. The germline CDR1 and CDR2 sequences are SQVTM and ANQGSEA. This CDR3 contains 15 residues. The CDR3 here is CSVIPWDRSTDTQYF. The CDR3 bases are TGCAGCGTTATTCCCTGGGACAGGTCCACAGATACGCAGTATTTT.

The chain couples TRBV28 to TRBJ2-1; 10 bases map to TRBD2. Germline CDR1 and CDR2: MDHEN and SYDVKM. There are 15 residues in the CDR3. V was clipped by 3 bases and J by 5 bases; unmatched bases: 4. The CDR3 here is CASSFALAGDNEQFF. The DNA of the CDR3 is TGTGCCAGCAGTTTTGCGCTAGCGGGAGACAATGAGCAGTTCTTC.

The rearrangement links TRBV21-1 to TRBJ2-5. TRBV21-1 is a pseudogene segment. This CDR3 is built from 12 residues. CDR3 loop: CASRNDTETQYF. The CDR3 DNA is TGTGCCAGCAGGAACGACACCGAGACCCAGTACTTC.

In this sample, this clonotype turned up once. This chain links TRBV20-1 with TRBJ1-5; TRBD1 is a possible D gene (6 bases). CDR1 and CDR2 from the germline V gene are DFQATT and SNEGSKA (reference sequence). This CDR3 has 16 amino acids. V lost 6 bases to trimming and J lost 3 bases, with 21 bases between them. In nucleotides, the CDR3 is TGCAGTGCCGGGACACCCTCAAGGGACCCCAATCAGCCCCAGCATTTT. This gives the protein CSAGTPSRDPNQPQHF.

This rearrangement joins TRBV5-1 to TRBJ2-2, with D maybe TRBD1 (6 bases). Trimming removed 4 bases from V and 8 bases from J, with 9 bases in between. Germline loops: CDR1 SGHRS, CDR2 YFSETQ. CDR3 size: 12 residues. The CDR3 DNA reads as TGCGCCAGCAGCCCCGGACAGGGGGAGCTGTTTTTT. Translation: CASSPGQGELFF.

This rearrangement joins TRBV20-1 to TRBJ1-2; 7 bases match TRBD1. The CDR3 has 16 residues. Germline trimming cut 2 bases from V and 0 bases from J; bases unmatched to any gene: 9. Germline V gene lookup returns CDR1 DFQATT and CDR2 SNEGSKA (reference sequence). The CDR3 region is CSARLIGQGANYGYTF. The CDR3 DNA follows: TGCAGTGCTAGACTTATCGGCCAGGGGGCTAACTATGGCTACACCTTC.

In this sample, this clonotype turned up many times. The V and J genes are TRBV12-3 or TRBV12-4 and TRBJ2-7, with TRBD2 matching 10 bases. This CDR3 spans 15 amino acids. The J segment lost 4 bases and the V segment lost 5 bases, leaving 8 bases of the junction unmatched. CDR3 nucleotides: TGTGCCAGCAGTCCCGGGACTAGCGCGATATACGAGCAGTACTTC. This gives the protein CASSPGTSAIYEQYF.

V is TRBV24-1 and J is TRBJ1-2; D is possibly TRBD1 (5 bases). Trimming took 7 bases from V and 3 from J, leaving 14 bases between them. The CDR3 has 14 residues. Germline assignment: CDR1 KGHDR and CDR2 SFDVKD. The CDR3 DNA reads TGTGCCACCAGCGTTGGTCGGGGGGACTATGGCTACACCTTC. Protein product: CATSVGRGDYGYTF.

The chain is built from TRBV15 and TRBJ1-2; the D is unclear. Germline V gene data show CDR1 as LNHNV and CDR2 as YYDKDF (reference sequence). There are 18 residues in the CDR3. Trimming took off 0 bases at V and 4 bases at J, with 21 bases between the two ends. CDR3 protein: CATSRDLSPTGLLYGYTF. The CDR3 DNA is TGTGCCACCAGCAGAGATCTGAGCCCTACTGGACTCCTCTATGGCTACACCTTC.

This clonotype was seen only a few times. The J gene is TRBJ2-5, the V gene TRBV13; a possible D gene is TRBD2 (5 bases). V shed 6 bases and J shed 5 bases, with 19 bases lying between them. The CDR3 is 15 residues long. Per germline, CDR1 PRHDT and CDR2 FYEKMQ (reference sequence). CDR3 in amino acids: CASRPTAELEETQYF. CDR3 in DNA: TGTGCCAGCAGGCCTACAGCGGAATTAGAGGAGACCCAGTACTTC.

Comments on this clonotype: This clone may be a read error of a much larger clone one base away. The V and J genes are TRBV10-3 and TRBJ2-1; TRBD2 matches 10 bases. There are 14 residues in the CDR3. J lost 7 bases, V lost 10 bases, and 10 bases had no gene match. Germline values: CDR1 ENHRY, CDR2 SYGVKD. CDR3 residues: CATLLAGVWNEQFF. DNA of the CDR3: TGTGCCACGCTCCTAGCGGGAGTGTGGAATGAGCAGTTCTTC.

V gene TRBV7-9 combines with J gene TRBJ1-1, with a weak D call TRBD1 (5 bases). The V gene lost 5 bases and the J gene lost 5 bases, with 18 bases spanning the gap. The CDR3 sequence is 15 residues long. Looked up from germline, CDR1 is SEHNR and CDR2 is FQNEAQ (reference sequence). The CDR3 region is CASSPTRGARTEAFF. The CDR3 DNA reads TGTGCCAGCAGCCCGACGAGGGGAGCAAGGACTGAAGCTTTCTTT.

The sample holds a few counts of this clonotype. The CDR3 DNA is TGCAGCGTTGAAGGGCTTTTGCGGGGGCGCGCCTACGAGCAGTACTTC. Translating gives CSVEGLLRGRAYEQYF. This chain uses TRBV29-1 with TRBJ2-7; a possible D gene is TRBD2 (7 bases). CDR1 and CDR2 (germline): SQVTM, ANQGSEA. CDR3 length: 16 amino acids. V lost 1 base to trimming and J lost 2 bases, with 18 bases between them.

This clonotype has more than one count but fewer than ten. The chain couples TRBV20-1 to TRBJ2-3, with D perhaps TRBD2 (5 bases). The germline V and J ends were trimmed by 7 bases and 1 base, with 21 bases remaining between them. The germline CDR1 and CDR2 sequences are DFQATT and SNEGSKA (reference sequence). This CDR3 is 16 amino acids long. The DNA of the CDR3 is TGCAGTGGAAGGAGAGGTGGGAGAATGGGCACAGATACGCAGTATTTT. Amino acid sequence: CSGRRGGRMGTDTQYF.

This sequence joins TRBV3-1 and TRBJ2-3; TRBD2 aligns across 14 bases. The CDR3 extends over 18 amino acids. Germline V lookup: CDR1 LGHDT, CDR2 YNNKEL (reference sequence). V trimming: 4 bases; J trimming: 8 bases; junction bases outside the gene matches: 14. The CDR3 nucleotides are TGTGCCAGCAGCCCTAAAAAACCGGGACTAGCGGGAGAGAGTACGCAGTATTTT. This sequence encodes CASSPKKPGLAGESTQYF.

The chain recombines TRBV9 with TRBJ2-5; D is unresolved. Germline V gene lookup returns CDR1 SGDLS and CDR2 YYNGEE. This CDR3 contains 16 residues. V lost 0 bases and J lost 0, with 12 bases in between. In DNA form, the CDR3 reads TGTGCCAGCAGCGTAGGGCCCGACTTGTACCAAGAGACCCAGTACTTC. Its protein is CASSVGPDLYQETQYF. Supplemented by reference TRBV9 and TRBJ2-5, the full variable domain reads DSGVTQTPKHLITATGQRVTLRCSPRSGDLSVYWYQQSLDQGLQFLIQYYNGEERAKGNILERFSAQQFPDLHSELNLSSLELGDSALYFCASSVGPDLYQETQYFGPGTRLLVL.

The sample holds many counts of this clonotype. V and J are TRBV4-1 and TRBJ2-5; no clear D. Germline assignment: CDR1 MGHRA and CDR2 YSYEKL. Between the trimmed V and J ends, which lost 1 base and 0 bases, there was a span of 3 bases. The CDR3 is 13 residues long. CDR3 sequence: CASSQAHQETQYF. CDR3 bases: TGCGCCAGCAGCCAAGCCCACCAAGAGACCCAGTACTTC.